The entry below gives a single T cell receptor beta chain sequence along with its context. No antigen is known for it. This sample stems from a study of cytomegalovirus exposure and HLA in healthy donors. Study-level results: Later findings reportedly placed an Asian-associated ancestry cluster below the approximately 650-donor mean for N-insertions. Cytomegalovirus status was reportedly diagnosed by the classifier with high sensitivity and specificity.

The PCR employed 60 Vbeta primers together with 13 Jbeta primers. Assay: immunoSEQ multiplex PCR; the TCRdb copy retains only in-frame clones and omits some. Here the sample spans hundreds of thousands of clones, more than 75% being singletons. Trimming removed 0 bases from V and 1 base from J; junction bases left unmatched: 6. Germline CDR1 is SGDLS and CDR2 is YYNGEE. This CDR3 has 17 amino acids. The clonotype originates from a man in his forties in good health and CMV-seropositive. V and J are TRBV9 and TRBJ2-3; 9 bases match TRBD2. Sample: PBMCs. The CDR3 loop is CASSVGSGRTRTDTQYF. DNA of the CDR3: TGTGCCAGCAGCGTAGGAAGCGGGAGGACACGCACAGATACGCAGTATTTT.